Presented here are 25 T cell receptor beta chains from one specimen sequenced in a study of blood T cell repertoires in COVID-19 (dated by TCRdb to 2020 to 2022). Library prep was done by the immunoSEQ multiplex PCR assay. TCRdb mirrors the immuneACCESS table, restricted to in-frame sequences. Some clones are absent from its copies; in checked studies, under half trace to an unresolved V gene, and the reason for the others is unknown. The sample table records roughly 200,000 clones; 70% to 90% of these occur just once. The ten largest clones take up 1.2% of the sample. The sequenced sample consisted of PBMCs or T cells enriched from blood (not recorded which). These receptors all stem from a man aged 25 to 40 who had recovered from COVID-19.

This clone was found once. The J gene is TRBJ1-2, the V gene TRBV2, with D perhaps matching TRBD1 (5 bases). The germline gives CDR1 SNHLY, CDR2 FYNNEI. V gave up 9 bases and J gave up 2 bases, with 16 bases separating them. The length of the CDR3 is 14 residues. CDR3 DNA sequence: TGTGCCAGGAAGAGAGGACGGGGGAACTATGGCTACACCTTC. Encoded protein: CARKRGRGNYGYTF.

This clone was recorded only once. The genes are TRBV13 and TRBJ2-7; TRBD1 agrees at 7 bases. Germline V gene lookup returns CDR1 PRHDT and CDR2 FYEKMQ (reference sequence). After removal of 5 bases from V and 3 bases from J, the junction contained 10 bases not matched to a gene. CDR3 size: 15 residues. The CDR3 DNA reads as TGTGCCAGCAGCCACCCTGGCTCAGGGGGCTACGAGCAGTACTTC. Translation gives CASSHPGSGGYEQYF.

This clone has just one count. V and J are TRBV7-2 and TRBJ2-7; 8 bases are shared with TRBD1. V shed 5 bases and J 0 bases; nucleotides not matched to a gene: 9. CDR3 length: 16 residues. Germline V gene lookup returns CDR1 SGHTA and CDR2 FQGNSA. CDR3 nucleotide sequence: TGTGCCAGCAGCCCCAGACAGGGGACCCCCTCCTACGAGCAGTACTTC. This sequence encodes CASSPRQGTPSYEQYF.

This chain uses TRBV5-1 with TRBJ2-1; a weak D match, TRBD2 (5 bases). Per the germline V gene, CDR1 is SGHRS and CDR2 is YFSETQ. Trimming pared 0 bases from V and 9 bases from J, leaving 16 bases between. This CDR3 contains 15 residues. This chain's CDR3 is CASSLAKLDGSEQFF. The CDR3 DNA reads as TGCGCCAGCAGCTTGGCCAAACTAGACGGGTCTGAGCAGTTCTTC.

The V call is TRBV29-1, the J call TRBJ1-5, with 9 positions matching TRBD1. The ends lost 7 bases at V and 7 bases at J; junction bases unmatched: 8. Germline V gene lookup returns CDR1 SQVTM and CDR2 ANQGSEA. There are 13 residues in the CDR3. CDR3 in DNA: TGCAGCGCCGGACAGGGGTCGGGACAGCCCCAGCATTTT. It is translated as CSAGQGSGQPQHF. Together with reference TRBV29-1 and TRBJ1-5, the CDR3 gives the full variable domain: SAVISQKPSRDICQRGTSLTIQCQVDSQVTMMFWYRQQPGQSLTLIATANQGSEATYESGFVIDKFPISRPNLTFSTLTVSNMSPEDSSIYLCSAGQGSGQPQHFGDGTRLSIL.

The CDR3 sequence is CASTSLNNEAFF. The DNA for the CDR3 is TGTGCCAGTACCAGTTTGAATAATGAAGCTTTCTTT. The chain links TRBV19 to TRBJ1-1; D not certain. The CDR3 is made up of 12 amino acids. Per the germline V gene, CDR1 is LNHDA and CDR2 is SQIVND (reference sequence). Trimming took off 7 bases at V and 7 bases at J, with 13 bases between the two ends.

The chain has TRBV5-1 and TRBJ2-3; 8 bases line up with TRBD2. The germline gives CDR1 SGHRS, CDR2 YFSETQ. Trimming took 0 bases from V and 0 from J; bases not matched to a gene: 6. The CDR3 contains 17 residues. The DNA of the CDR3 is TGCGCCAGCAGCTTGGCGTGGGGGACTAGTAGCACAGATACGCAGTATTTT. Protein product: CASSLAWGTSSTDTQYF.

V and J are TRBV6-5 and TRBJ2-7; a weak D match, TRBD1 (5 bases). The CDR3 is 15 amino acids. Deletions cut 2 bases from V and 2 bases from J, with 13 bases between. Per germline, CDR1 MNHEY and CDR2 SVGAGI. CDR3: CASSYKGPGAYEQYF. The CDR3, as DNA: TGTGCCAGCAGTTACAAGGGGCCAGGCGCCTACGAGCAGTACTTC.

V is TRBV5-5 and J is TRBJ1-6; tentatively, D is TRBD1 (5 bases). Trimming took 4 bases from V and 9 from J, leaving 17 bases between them. The CDR3 has 15 residues. CDR1 is SGHKS and CDR2 is YYEKEE in the germline V gene (reference sequence). The CDR3 sequence: CASSIAVGGGSPLHF. CDR3 nucleotides: TGTGCCAGCAGCATAGCGGTGGGTGGGGGTTCACCCCTCCACTTT.

This clone was seen only once. V is TRBV24-1 and J is TRBJ2-7; D may be TRBD1 (6 bases). CDR3 length: 15 amino acids. Germline-derived CDR1 and CDR2 are KGHDR and SFDVKD. Trimming pared 0 bases from V and 4 bases from J, leaving 12 bases between. CDR3 amino acids: CATSDLPQGFYEQYF. In DNA form, the CDR3 reads TGTGCCACCAGTGATTTGCCCCAGGGGTTTTACGAGCAGTACTTC.

In nucleotides, the CDR3 is TGTGCCAGCAGCCACGACTATTCGAACACCGGGGAGCTGTTTTTT. Amino acid sequence: CASSHDYSNTGELFF. The chain is built from TRBV14 and TRBJ2-2; perhaps TRBD2 as D (5 bases). This CDR3 spans 15 amino acids. Germline V CDR1 and CDR2: SGHDN, FVKESK. Trimming took off 3 bases at V and 0 bases at J, with 8 bases between the two ends.

V gene TRBV29-1 combines with J gene TRBJ2-6; tentative D call: TRBD2 (5 bases). CDR3 length: 18 amino acids. Germline V lookup: CDR1 SQVTM, CDR2 ANQGSEA. Trimming took 1 base from V and 0 from J, leaving 16 bases between them. CDR3 amino acids: CSVEVGEGKTSGANVLTF. The CDR3 coding sequence is TGCAGCGTTGAAGTTGGTGAGGGAAAAACCTCTGGGGCCAACGTCCTGACTTTC.

This chain links TRBV4-2 with TRBJ1-5; D perhaps matches TRBD1 (6 bases). CDR3 size: 16 residues. CDR1 is LGHNA, CDR2 YNFKEQ, per germline. V lost 0 bases, J lost 6 bases, and 15 bases lay in between. DNA for the CDR3: TGTGCCAGCAGCCAAGATTTTTTGGGGACAAGTCAGCCCCAGCATTTT. As protein: CASSQDFLGTSQPQHF.

This clone has only a few counts. This chain uses TRBV6-5 with TRBJ2-3; D might be TRBD1 (6 bases). Germline V lookup: CDR1 MNHEY, CDR2 SVGAGI. V was cut by 10 bases and J by 3 bases, with 14 bases left in between. The CDR3 length is 13 residues. CDR3 nucleotides: TGTGCCACCAACAGGGATGAGACAGATACGCAGTATTTT. Its protein is CATNRDETDTQYF.

V gene TRBV30 combines with J gene TRBJ2-1, with 8 bases matching TRBD2. V shed 2 bases and J 5 bases; nucleotides not matched to a gene: 8. There are 15 residues in the CDR3. Germline V gene lookup returns CDR1 GTSNPN and CDR2 SVGIG (reference sequence). The CDR3 coding sequence is TGTGCCTGGAGTCAGTTAGCGGGAAAAGACAATGAGCAGTTCTTC. Its protein product is CAWSQLAGKDNEQFF. Based on the CDR3 plus reference TRBV30 and TRBJ2-1, the full variable domain is SQTIHQWPATLVQPVGSPLSLECTVEGTSNPNLYWYRQAAGRGLQLLFYSVGIGQISSEVPQNLSASRPQDRQFILSSKKLLLSDSGFYLCAWSQLAGKDNEQFFGPGTRLTVL.

This chain links TRBV18 with TRBJ2-5; 7 bases match TRBD1. This CDR3 spans 16 amino acids. CDR1 and CDR2 from the germline V gene are KGHSH and LQKENI. V lost 0 bases and J lost 2; bases outside the gene matches: 6. Here the CDR3 reads CASSPPVGQAQETQYF. The CDR3 DNA sequence: TGTGCCAGCTCACCACCGGTAGGACAGGCACAAGAGACCCAGTACTTC.

The chain has TRBV4-2 and TRBJ2-2; the match to TRBD2 covers 10 bases. CDR1 is LGHNA and CDR2 is YNFKEQ in the germline V gene. CDR3 size: 17 residues. J lost 6 bases, V lost 2 bases, and 9 bases had no gene match. CDR3 in DNA: TGTGCCAGCAGCCAATCAGCGGGGGGGCCTTTCTCCGGGGAGCTGTTTTTT. Translated: CASSQSAGGPFSGELFF.

The rearrangement uses TRBV7-2 and TRBJ2-7; possibly TRBD2 for D (7 bases). CDR3 size: 14 residues. With 0 bases removed from V and 3 bases from J, the gap between germline ends came to 9 bases. Germline-derived CDR1 and CDR2 are SGHTA and FQGNSA. CDR3 in amino acids: CASSLAGGRYEQYF. For the CDR3, the DNA is TGTGCCAGCAGCTTAGCGGGGGGGCGCTACGAGCAGTACTTC.

This rearrangement joins TRBV28 to TRBJ1-3; D uncertain. Trimming shortened V by 4 bases and J by 0 bases, and 10 bases separated the two germline ends. There are 15 residues in the CDR3. The germline gives CDR1 MDHEN, CDR2 SYDVKM. The CDR3, as DNA: TGTGCCAGCAGTTACGAGGAGATCTCTGGAAACACCATATATTTT. It encodes CASSYEEISGNTIYF.

As to this clone: This CDR3 is also generated by other DNA sequences in the sample. The J gene is TRBJ2-7, the V gene TRBV18; 7 bases match TRBD1. Germline CDR1 reads KGHSH; CDR2 reads LQKENI. V dropped 3 bases and J dropped 5; count of bases not matched to a gene: 4. CDR3 length: 13 amino acids. In DNA form, the CDR3 reads TGTGCCAGCTCACCCCGACAGGGCGACGAGCAGTACTTC. This encodes CASSPRQGDEQYF.

The V call is TRBV5-6, the J call TRBJ1-6; tentatively, D is TRBD1 (6 bases). Germline loops: CDR1 SGHDT, CDR2 YYEEEE. Trimming cost V 3 bases and J 8 bases, with 21 bases left between them. CDR3 length: 17 amino acids. The CDR3 sequence is CASSSRGLRGKDSPLHF. As DNA, the CDR3 is TGTGCCAGCAGCTCCAGGGGTTTGAGAGGAAAGGATTCACCCCTCCACTTT.

The chain uses TRBV11-2 and TRBJ2-5, with D maybe TRBD1 (6 bases). CDR1 and CDR2 from the germline V gene are SGHAT and FQNNGV. The CDR3 runs to 15 residues. Trimming left V 1 base short and J 2 bases short, with 11 bases between. The CDR3 coding sequence is TGTGCCAGCAGCTTAGGGGGGCAGAGACAAGAGACCCAGTACTTC. It yields the protein CASSLGGQRQETQYF.

The chain couples TRBV25-1 to TRBJ2-7; D gene ambiguous. Trimming cost V 5 bases and J 7 bases, with 9 bases left between them. The CDR3 is made up of 11 amino acids. Germline V lookup: CDR1 MGHDK, CDR2 SYGVNS. The DNA of the CDR3 is TGTGCCAGCAGTCTAACGAGTGAGCAGTACTTC. Translation gives CASSLTSEQYF.

The V and J genes are TRBV11-3 and TRBJ2-5, with D perhaps matching TRBD2 (6 bases). Trimming left V 4 bases short and J 3 bases short, with 15 bases between. CDR3 length equals 15 residues. The germline V gene has CDR1 SGHNT and CDR2 YENEEA. In nucleotides, the CDR3 is TGTGCCAGCAGCTCAGGCAGACTAGGGGAAGAGACCCAGTACTTC. It codes for CASSSGRLGEETQYF.

This clone was counted a single time. This CDR3 reads CASRRTGNEQYF. The CDR3 DNA sequence: TGTGCCAGCAGGCGGACAGGGAACGAGCAGTACTTC. The V and J genes are TRBV6-5 and TRBJ2-7, with 8 bases matching TRBD1. V was pared by 6 bases and J by 5 bases, with 3 bases of the junction left unmatched. This CDR3 has 12 residues. Germline CDR1 MNHEY, CDR2 SVGAGI.